The entry below gives a single T cell receptor (beta chain) sequence along with its context. Its cognate antigen is unknown. The data originate from a study of CD4 T cells in relation to SARS-CoV-2 and coronaviruses. Looking at the study overall: After less than 11 days of antigen culture, PBMC TCR beta CDR3s were sequenced. Negative control cultures got HIV-1 Nef peptides or no peptide. General study results and limits: Crossreactivity was assessed only for spike protein, not other viral proteins.

Unexposed donor CD4+ T cells date from about 2011-2018, before the COVID-19 pandemic. After ten to eleven days of culture, CD4+ T cells were isolated. PBMCs were plated at 1.5 million to 2 million per well in IL-2-containing medium. The method was immunoSEQ multiplex PCR; TCRdb's version includes in-frame clones alone and lacks a portion of them. Here the sample spans fewer than 20,000 clones, around 70% being singletons. V lost 0 bases and J 1 base, leaving 5 bases between the germline ends. The CDR3 runs 15 residues. Germline V gene sequence: CDR1 SGDLS, CDR2 YYNGEE. Sequences were obtained from CD4+ T cells from PBMCs, cultured in vitro. This TCR was recovered from a human donor in good health. The chain carries TRBV9 and TRBJ2-6; D ambiguous. The CDR3 reads CASSVVYSGANVLTF. CDR3 nucleotide sequence: TGTGCCAGCAGCGTAGTGTATTCTGGGGCCAACGTCCTGACTTTC.